The 25 T cell receptor beta chains below were found in one sample sequenced in a study of cytomegalovirus exposure and HLA in healthy donors. A multiplex PCR was run with 60 Vbeta primers and 13 Jbeta primers. The protocol was immunoSEQ multiplex PCR, while the TCRdb copy is restricted to in-frame clones and leaves out a portion. This sample has 80,000 or so clones, with more than 60% found just once. Sequenced sample: PBMCs. The origin of the receptors is a man aged 45-60 years in good health and CMV-seropositive.

The chain recombines TRBV4-3 with TRBJ2-5; D remains ambiguous. V lost 1 base to trimming and J lost 0 bases, with 12 bases between them. The CDR3 sequence is 16 residues long. Germline V gene sequence: CDR1 LGHNA, CDR2 YSLEER. The CDR3 region is CASSQGPVKYQETQYF. For the CDR3, the DNA is TGCGCCAGCAGCCAAGGTCCAGTCAAGTACCAAGAGACCCAGTACTTC.

The V gene is TRBV5-4, the J gene TRBJ2-1, with 9 bases that match TRBD2. There are 16 residues in the CDR3. Germline V gene sequence: CDR1 SGHNT, CDR2 YYREEE (reference sequence). V trimming: 1 base; J trimming: 9 bases; junction bases outside the gene matches: 11. This CDR3 reads CASSLSGGIPGAEQFF. The DNA of the CDR3 is TGTGCCAGCAGCTTGAGCGGGGGGATCCCGGGTGCTGAGCAGTTCTTC.

The rearrangement uses TRBV6-1 and TRBJ1-2; D gene unclear. The CDR3 extends over 13 amino acids. Trimming shortened V by 2 bases and J by 2 bases, and 6 bases separated the two germline ends. Germline CDR1 MNHNS, CDR2 SASEGT. The CDR3 nucleotides read TGTGCCAGCAGTGAATCTTTAAACTATGGCTACACCTTC. This codes for CASSESLNYGYTF.

Concerning this clone itself: A junction boundary mismatches the germline segment, possibly from a read error. The chain links TRBV7-7 to TRBJ2-7; possibly TRBD2 for D (5 bases). There are 13 residues in the CDR3. CDR1 is SSHAT and CDR2 is FNYEAQ in the germline V gene (reference sequence). CDR3 DNA sequence: TGTGCTAGCAGCTTAGATATAGCGCGCGAGCAGTACTTC. Translation gives CASSLDIAREQYF.

V and J are TRBV29-1 and TRBJ2-1; 12 bases agree with TRBD2. CDR3 length equals 15 residues. The V segment lost 6 bases and the J segment 9 bases; nucleotides outside the gene matches: 12. CDR1 is SQVTM, CDR2 ANQGSEA, per germline. CDR3 amino acids: CSVSPGLAGSGEQFF. CDR3 sequence (DNA): TGCAGCGTCAGCCCGGGACTAGCGGGTTCGGGTGAGCAGTTCTTC.

This clone appeared a few times. The rearrangement links TRBV23-1 to TRBJ1-3, with 7 bases identical to TRBD1. TRBV23-1 is sorted into the ORF group, with uncertain function. CDR3 length: 15 amino acids. The ends lost 2 bases at V and 2 bases at J; junction bases unmatched: 3. In DNA, the CDR3 is TGCGCCAGCAGTCAAATACAGGGGACTGGAAACACCATATATTTT. Translation gives CASSQIQGTGNTIYF.

The V gene is TRBV5-1, the J gene TRBJ2-1; unclear D gene. V dropped 0 bases and J dropped 5 bases, with 6 bases sitting between them. This CDR3 has 13 residues. Germline-derived CDR1 and CDR2 are SGHRS and YFSETQ. For the CDR3, the DNA is TGCGCCAGCAGCTTGGTCGTTGACAATGAGCAGTTCTTC. Residues: CASSLVVDNEQFF.

This chain joins TRBV5-8 and TRBJ1-1; TRBD1 aligns across 10 bases. Germline V CDR1 and CDR2: SGHTS, YDEGEE. With 4 bases clipped from V and 1 base from J, the junction kept 4 bases outside the gene matches. This CDR3 comprises 15 residues. The CDR3 sequence is CASSPGQGKNTEAFF. The DNA for the CDR3 is TGTGCCAGCAGCCCGGGACAGGGGAAGAACACTGAAGCTTTCTTT.

This chain uses TRBV27 with TRBJ1-1; no firm D call. This CDR3 spans 13 amino acids. CDR1 is MNHEY and CDR2 is SMNVEV in the germline V gene (reference sequence). V lost 6 bases and J lost 0, with 8 bases in between. The CDR3 nucleotides read TGTGCCAGCAGCGGGGATCTGAACACTGAAGCTTTCTTT. This translates into CASSGDLNTEAFF.

The genes are TRBV14 and TRBJ1-4; no definite D call. V was pared by 1 base and J by 2 bases, with 11 bases between. Germline V lookup: CDR1 SGHDN, CDR2 FVKESK. The CDR3 has 16 residues. The CDR3 sequence: CASSQASGMTNEKLFF. CDR3 DNA sequence: TGTGCCAGCAGCCAAGCGAGCGGGATGACTAATGAAAAACTGTTTTTT.

The rearrangement links TRBV6-5 to TRBJ1-6; D is unresolved. Trimming left V 6 bases short and J 9 bases short, with 18 bases between. CDR1 MNHEY and CDR2 SVGAGI come from the germline V gene. The CDR3 spans 15 residues. For the CDR3, the DNA is TGTGCCAGCAGAGCGACTGTTTCTGAGGGTTCACCCCTCCACTTT. Residues: CASRATVSEGSPLHF.

For this clone: An end of the junction differs from the germline gene, which may be a read error. The chain joins TRBV7-9 to TRBJ2-7, with D possibly matching TRBD1 (5 bases). The germline V gene encodes CDR1 SEHNR and CDR2 FQNEAQ (reference sequence). This CDR3 region has 12 residues. CDR3 sequence (DNA): TGTTCCAGCAGCCGACAGATCTACGAGCAGTACTTC. Translation: CSSSRQIYEQYF.

Comments on this clone: Germline and junction disagree at one end, which may indicate a read error. The CDR3 DNA is TGTGCCAGCAGCTGGTGGACAGGGACATCCACAGACACGCAGTATTTT. Translation gives CASSWWTGTSTDTQYF. The chain recombines TRBV11-3 with TRBJ2-3; 8 bases line up with TRBD1. The CDR3 contains 16 residues. Germline CDR1 SGHNT, CDR2 YENEEA.

This clone has a single count. The chain links TRBV7-9 to TRBJ1-1, with D uncertain. This CDR3 spans 16 amino acids. Looked up from germline, CDR1 is SEHNR and CDR2 is FQNEAQ (reference sequence). Trimming took 0 bases from V and 1 from J, leaving 12 bases between them. CDR3: CASSLALVGRNTEAFF. Here the CDR3 DNA reads TGTGCCAGCAGCTTAGCGCTAGTGGGGAGGAACACTGAAGCTTTCTTT.

The chain has TRBV30 and TRBJ2-3; 8 bases are shared with TRBD2. The CDR3 consists of 15 residues. Germline values: CDR1 GTSNPN, CDR2 SVGIG (reference sequence). After removal of 1 base from V and 5 bases from J, the junction contained 8 bases not matched to a gene. DNA for the CDR3: TGTGCCTGGAGTGCGACGGGGGGGAGTCAAGATACGCAGTATTTT. It is translated as CAWSATGGSQDTQYF. Full variable domain (outside the CDR3, taken from reference TRBV30 and TRBJ2-3): SQTIHQWPATLVQPVGSPLSLECTVEGTSNPNLYWYRQAAGRGLQLLFYSVGIGQISSEVPQNLSASRPQDRQFILSSKKLLLSDSGFYLCAWSATGGSQDTQYFGPGTRLTVL.

V is TRBV19 and J is TRBJ2-5; 10 bases line up with TRBD1. Germline CDR1 is LNHDA and CDR2 is SQIVND (reference sequence). V lost 5 bases and J lost 5; bases outside the gene matches: 8. The CDR3 covers 15 residues. The CDR3 here is CASSPGQGYLETQYF. In DNA form, the CDR3 reads TGTGCCAGTAGTCCGGGACAGGGGTATTTGGAGACCCAGTACTTC.

To note about this clone: The same CDR3 arises from other DNA sequences in this sample as well. The chain employs TRBV7-9 and TRBJ2-7; 11 bases align to TRBD2. J was trimmed by 4 bases and V by 6 bases; bases with no gene match: 2. Germline V gene lookup returns CDR1 SEHNR and CDR2 FQNEAQ (reference sequence). CDR3 length: 13 residues. The CDR3 sequence is CASSLAGGYEQYF. In DNA form, the CDR3 reads TGTGCCAGCAGTCTAGCGGGAGGTTACGAGCAGTACTTC.

The genes are TRBV19 and TRBJ1-1; TRBD1 matches at 8 bases. Germline V gene data show CDR1 as LNHDA and CDR2 as SQIVND (reference sequence). Trimming cost V 6 bases and J 6 bases; bases outside gene matches: 18. This CDR3 region has 17 residues. The CDR3 bases are TGTGCCAGTAGCCCACGGGCAGGGGGCGTGGGCTCGGCTGAAGCTTTCTTT. It translates to CASSPRAGGVGSAEAFF.

V gene TRBV12-5 combines with J gene TRBJ1-5, with 9 positions matching TRBD1. Germline values: CDR1 LGHNT, CDR2 FRNRAP. After removal of 6 bases from V and 0 bases from J, the junction contained 21 bases not matched to a gene. The CDR3 sequence is 21 residues long. The chain's CDR3 is CASGLYRWTGDLIRSNQPQHF. The CDR3 DNA reads as TGTGCTAGTGGCTTGTACCGGTGGACAGGGGACTTGATCCGTAGCAATCAGCCCCAGCATTTT.

The chain is built from TRBV6-5 and TRBJ2-1; 7 bases are shared with TRBD2. This CDR3 is built from 14 residues. V trimming: 10 bases; J trimming: 8 bases; junction bases outside the gene matches: 14. Germline CDR1 reads MNHEY; CDR2 reads SVGAGI. CDR3 nucleotide sequence: TGTGCCACCGCCGGGGCGGGAGAGGGGTATGAGCAGTTCTTC. This gives the protein CATAGAGEGYEQFF.

The genes are TRBV7-8 and TRBJ1-5, with D possibly matching TRBD1 (6 bases). CDR1 and CDR2 from the germline V gene are SGHVS and FQNEAQ. Trimming shortened V by 6 bases and J by 0 bases, and 15 bases separated the two germline ends. The length of the CDR3 is 16 residues. The CDR3 coding sequence is TGTGCCAGCAGACTTACAGGGAAATATAGCAATCAGCCCCAGCATTTT. Its translation is CASRLTGKYSNQPQHF.

V gene TRBV15 combines with J gene TRBJ2-7; a weak D match, TRBD2 (6 bases). Germline CDR1 is LNHNV and CDR2 is YYDKDF (reference sequence). This CDR3 has 15 residues. The V and J ends lost 1 base and 7 bases respectively, with 17 bases between them. The CDR3 nucleotides are TGTGCCACCAGCAGAGTCAAAGCGCAAGGAGGGGAGCAGTACTTC. Protein: CATSRVKAQGGEQYF.

The chain is built from TRBV14 and TRBJ2-7; 7 nucleotides match TRBD2. Germline V gene data show CDR1 as SGHDN and CDR2 as FVKESK. The CDR3 has 13 amino acids. Trimming at V came to 1 base and at J to 6 bases, leaving 3 bases not matched to a gene. DNA of the CDR3: TGTGCCAGCAGCCAAGTTGGCGGGAGCGAGCAGTACTTC. Encoded protein: CASSQVGGSEQYF.

In this sample, this clone turned up a few times. The chain uses TRBV10-1 and TRBJ2-3; 10 positions agree with TRBD2. The CDR3 extends over 16 amino acids. V dropped 5 bases and J dropped 4; count of bases not matched to a gene: 9. CDR1 and CDR2 from the germline V gene are WNHNN and SYGVQD (reference sequence). The CDR3 coding sequence is TGCGCCAGCAGTCATAACAGCGGGAGGGGGCCAGATACGCAGTATTTT. The encoded protein is CASSHNSGRGPDTQYF.

This rearrangement joins TRBV6-5 to TRBJ1-2; 10 bases fit TRBD1. Germline CDR1 MNHEY, CDR2 SVGAGI. This CDR3 spans 15 amino acids. Trimming took 2 bases from V and 3 from J; bases not matched to a gene: 3. CDR3 residues: CASSYRDRGDYGYTF. CDR3 bases: TGTGCCAGCAGTTACCGGGACAGGGGCGACTATGGCTACACCTTC.